This is a list of T cell receptor beta chains from one sample in a study of blood T cells in healthy people across ages. Via MiXCR, TCRdb re-called the 5' RACE reads, giving one row per CDR3 protein. The sample carries 1.6 million or so distinct CDR3 sequences, about 31% recorded once. The sequencing input was blood. The receptors here all came from a woman in her twenties or thirties in good health. Each CDR3 is given without its conserved first and last residue. A D gene is named only where the DNA matches it firmly.

TRBV6-1	NA	TRBJ1-5	ASSPTRGNQPQH
TRBV4-2	NA	TRBJ2-3	ASSQADRDLITDTQY
TRBV24-1	NA	TRBJ2-5	ATKGPDETQY
TRBV7-2	NA	TRBJ2-3	ASSFSGLTDTQY
TRBV11-3	NA	TRBJ2-3	ASSQNSLLGYTQY
TRBV5-1	NA	TRBJ1-2	ASSSTQGFRNYGYT
TRBV29-1	NA	TRBJ1-2	SVGIQGSAYGYT
TRBV20-1	TRBD1	TRBJ2-7	SAYGQGWSYEQY
TRBV6-1	NA	TRBJ1-2	ATTKLNYGYT
TRBV18	TRBD1	TRBJ1-1	ASSTGTVMNTEAF
TRBV28	NA	TRBJ2-5	ASSPLSGQQETQY
TRBV20-1	TRBD1	TRBJ1-2	SARDWTGVGYT
TRBV5-1	NA	TRBJ2-5	ASSLSPGGETQY
TRBV28	NA	TRBJ2-4	ASSLFAGSGGVKNIQY
TRBV20-1	NA	TRBJ1-1	SEPGGSAEAF
TRBV7-2	TRBD2	TRBJ2-7	ASSLPRTSGRSSYEQY
TRBV20-1	TRBD2	TRBJ2-5	SARRGLQETQY
TRBV3-1	TRBD2	TRBJ2-1	ASSHGLAGGSEQF
TRBV12-3/TRBV12-4	NA	TRBJ2-3	ASSLRTIDTQY
TRBV5-1	NA	TRBJ1-1	ASSQGLRNTEAF
TRBV20-1	TRBD1	TRBJ2-5	SAPDREEQY
TRBV27	TRBD1	TRBJ1-4	ASSSETGPGNEKLF
TRBV9	TRBD2	TRBJ2-1	ASSVGSGGAKYNEQF
TRBV6-1	NA	TRBJ2-5	ASTPPFGGGLGETQY
TRBV21-1	NA	TRBJ2-1	ASSKGGALADSYNEQF
TRBV3-1	NA	TRBJ1-5	ASSQDRRSNQPQH
TRBV9	NA	TRBJ1-2	ASSVVNGDGYT
TRBV10-3	TRBD1	TRBJ2-2	AISGTGLTGELF
TRBV4-1	TRBD1	TRBJ2-7	ASSQGGGFYEQY
TRBV6-6	TRBD1	TRBJ2-1	ATRQGEYNEQF
TRBV6-2/TRBV6-3	TRBD2	TRBJ2-7	ASSYALAGGSYEQY
TRBV5-4	NA	TRBJ2-7	ASSSLRATTYEQY
TRBV6-5	NA	TRBJ2-1	ASRQGHGGDEQF
TRBV9	NA	TRBJ2-1	ASSVVDSAYNEQF
TRBV6-6	TRBD2	TRBJ2-2	ASSGLAGELF
TRBV28	NA	TRBJ2-3	ASSLPPYEGTDTQY
TRBV10-3	NA	TRBJ2-7	AISDPRGGMGEQY
TRBV5-1	NA	TRBJ2-6	ASSLYQLGPVEPGASVLT
TRBV5-1	NA	TRBJ1-1	ASSLWGPEAF
TRBV7-8	NA	TRBJ1-3	ASSDGALGGNTIY
TRBV7-9	TRBD2	TRBJ2-7	ASSNILAGPPYEQY
TRBV4-1	NA	TRBJ1-6	ASSQAQGPAGDSPLH